Below, one TCR beta chain is given with its context. This record comes from a study of beta chain features in type 1 diabetes. In germline, CDR1 is SGHTA, CDR2 FQGNSA. V gave up 5 bases and J gave up 12 bases, with 14 bases separating them. This CDR3 has 12 amino acids. Expressed TCRB transcripts were sequenced because the isolated RNA had all been reverse transcribed beforehand. Measured with immunoSEQ multiplex PCR; TCRdb has only the in-frame clones, and not every one. This table has 900,000 or so clones, 17% appearing once. The chain couples TRBV7-2 to TRBJ2-4; possibly TRBD1 or TRBD2 for D (5 bases each). This clonotype was sampled from a woman aged 18-30 years in good health. The sample taken for sequencing was naive CD4+ T cells from blood. The DNA for the CDR3 is TGTGCCAGCAGCCGGGACCGGTTGCGTCAGTACTTC. Its translation is CASSRDRLRQYF.